The entry below gives a single T cell receptor beta chain sequence along with its context. The antigen is unknown. This record belongs to a study of beta chain features in type 1 diabetes. Study findings and constraints: TCRB CDR3 length was moderately but significantly reduced in all four CD4+ subsets of Type 1 diabetes patients.

The CDR3 runs to 11 residues. The germline gives CDR1 SQVTM, CDR2 ANQGSEA. Sequencing targeted expressed TCRB transcripts, as all isolated RNA had been reverse transcribed. Naive, central memory and regulatory T cell samples averaged about 3.57 million reads. TCRdb keeps only in-frame clones here, not all; method: immunoSEQ multiplex PCR. The table has approximately 150,000 clones, more than 9% seen once; the top ten hold under 1.5%. The chain is built from TRBV29-1 and TRBJ2-1; no clear D gene. Sequenced sample: naive CD4+ T cells from blood. The sequence was obtained from a man younger than 35 in good health. The CDR3 nucleotides read TGCAGTGTCGTCTCCTACAATGAGCAGTTCTTC. Its translation is CSVVSYNEQFF.